These T cell receptor beta chains were read from a single sample in a study of blood T cell repertoires in COVID-19. TCRdb keeps only in-frame clones here, not all; method: immunoSEQ multiplex PCR. The sample holds 60,000 to 85,000 clones, about four fifths seen once. Sequenced sample: peripheral blood. Receptor source: a man between 65 and 79 years old who had recovered from COVID-19. Each CDR3 is given with its conserved first and last residue. A D gene is named only where the DNA matches it firmly. Size is omitted from some rows. Given values are once, few, many or a class for expanded clones.

clone size: .
D gene: TRBD2
V gene: TRBV19
J gene: TRBJ2-1
CDR3 DNA: TGTGCCAGTAGTTCCCGGACTAGCGGGAGTCGGAATGAGCAGTTCTTC
CDR3 protein: CASSSRTSGSRNEQFF

clone size: .
D gene: TRBD1
V gene: TRBV5-5
J gene: TRBJ1-1
CDR3 DNA: TGTGCCAGCAGCGGCCGGGACAGGAACACTGAAGCTTTCTTT
CDR3 protein: CASSGRDRNTEAFF

clone size: .
D gene: .
V gene: TRBV6-5
J gene: TRBJ2-7
CDR3 DNA: TGTGCCAGCAGTTATGGGCAGGGCATAGGTTACGAGCAGTACTTC
CDR3 protein: CASSYGQGIGYEQYF

clone size: .
D gene: TRBD2
V gene: TRBV11-2
J gene: TRBJ2-7
CDR3 DNA: TGTGCCAGCAGCTCGACTAGCGGGAGCTCCTACGAGCAGTACTTC
CDR3 protein: CASSSTSGSSYEQYF

clone size: .
D gene: .
V gene: TRBV5-4
J gene: TRBJ1-2
CDR3 DNA: TGTGCCAGCAGCTTCGGCTCTTCGGGACCGGAGGGAGGCTACACCTTC
CDR3 protein: CASSFGSSGPEGGYTF

clone size: .
D gene: .
V gene: TRBV29-1
J gene: TRBJ2-6
CDR3 DNA: TGCAGCGTTGTAGACCAGGTGGGGGCCAACGTCCTGACTTTC
CDR3 protein: CSVVDQVGANVLTF

clone size: .
D gene: TRBD1
V gene: TRBV24-1
J gene: TRBJ2-7
CDR3 DNA: TGTGCCACCAGTAGGGACAGGGTCGACGAGCAGTACTTC
CDR3 protein: CATSRDRVDEQYF

clone size: .
D gene: TRBD1
V gene: TRBV7-2
J gene: TRBJ1-1
CDR3 DNA: TGTGCCAGCAGCCCGTCGACAGGGTTGTTGGCCACTGAAGCTTTCTTT
CDR3 protein: CASSPSTGLLATEAFF

clone size: .
D gene: .
V gene: TRBV19
J gene: TRBJ2-7
CDR3 DNA: TGTGCCAGTAGTATACGGGGGACTCCAAGGGGAACCTACGAGCAGTACTTC
CDR3 protein: CASSIRGTPRGTYEQYF

clone size: once
D gene: .
V gene: TRBV5-4
J gene: TRBJ1-1
CDR3 DNA: TGTGCCAGCAGCTTGGTTGGACAGTTCAGCAACACTGAAGCTTTCTTT
CDR3 protein: CASSLVGQFSNTEAFF

clone size: .
D gene: .
V gene: TRBV14
J gene: TRBJ1-1
CDR3 DNA: TGTGCCAGCAGTAGGGAGGGGGGCACTGAAGCTTTCTTT
CDR3 protein: CASSREGGTEAFF

clone size: once
D gene: .
V gene: TRBV2
J gene: TRBJ1-4
CDR3 DNA: TGTGCCAGCAGTGAGGGGGGTTCTAATGAAAAACTGTTTTTT
CDR3 protein: CASSEGGSNEKLFF

clone size: .
D gene: .
V gene: TRBV3-1/TRBV3-2
J gene: TRBJ1-2
CDR3 DNA: TGTGCCAGCAGCCAGGGGGGATCGTTCGGCTACACCTTC
CDR3 protein: CASSQGGSFGYTF

clone size: .
D gene: TRBD2
V gene: TRBV2
J gene: TRBJ2-5
CDR3 DNA: TGTGCCAGCAGAGGACTAGCGGGGTTTGGGGGGACCCAGTACTTC
CDR3 protein: CASRGLAGFGGTQYF

clone size: .
D gene: .
V gene: TRBV5-1
J gene: TRBJ1-4
CDR3 DNA: TGCGCCAGCAGCTTGGGGACATCAGCAACTAATGAAAAACTGTTTTTT
CDR3 protein: CASSLGTSATNEKLFF

clone size: few
D gene: .
V gene: TRBV10-2
J gene: TRBJ1-3
CDR3 DNA: TGCGCCAGCACGAGAGGGATGGACGGAAACACCATATATTTT
CDR3 protein: CASTRGMDGNTIYF

clone size: .
D gene: .
V gene: TRBV9
J gene: TRBJ2-5
CDR3 DNA: TGTGCCAGCAGCGTAGTGGGAGGTTGGCAAGAGACCCAGTACTTC
CDR3 protein: CASSVVGGWQETQYF

clone size: .
D gene: .
V gene: TRBV19
J gene: TRBJ2-3
CDR3 DNA: TGTGCCAGTAGCCATAGGGGGAGTGGCACAGATACGCAGTATTTT
CDR3 protein: CASSHRGSGTDTQYF

clone size: once
D gene: .
V gene: TRBV28
J gene: TRBJ1-2
CDR3 DNA: TGTGCCAGCAGTAGAACAGGGTATGGCTACACCTTC
CDR3 protein: CASSRTGYGYTF

clone size: .
D gene: .
V gene: TRBV5-4
J gene: TRBJ2-1
CDR3 DNA: TGTGCCAGCAGACCGGACTACCTCAATGAGCAGTTCTTC
CDR3 protein: CASRPDYLNEQFF

clone size: .
D gene: .
V gene: TRBV4-1
J gene: TRBJ1-5
CDR3 DNA: TGCGCCAGCAGCCCGTCCCGGGACACACAGCCCCAGCATTTT
CDR3 protein: CASSPSRDTQPQHF

clone size: .
D gene: .
V gene: TRBV7-2
J gene: TRBJ1-1
CDR3 DNA: TGTGCCAGCAGCTATACCCGGGGGGACACTGAAGCTTTCTTT
CDR3 protein: CASSYTRGDTEAFF